This is a list of T cell receptor beta chains from one sample in a study of shared clonotypes between healthy human individuals. Assay: immunoSEQ multiplex PCR; the TCRdb copy retains only in-frame clones and omits some. The data hold fewer than 650,000 clones, with roughly four fifths observed a single time. Sequencing was done on a sample of PBMCs. The receptors shown here come from a woman aged 40 to 50 in good health. Some clones in this sample may be carry-over from other donors' samples. Each CDR3 is given with its conserved first and last residue. The order of the fields is V gene, clone size, J gene, D gene, CDR3 protein, CDR3 DNA. A D gene is named only where the DNA matches it firmly. The listing skips clone size in some rows; elsewhere it reads once, few, many or a size class.

v_call: TRBV2; clone_size: .; j_call: TRBJ1-3; d_call: .; cdr3_aa: CASNDDSGNTIYF; cdr3_nt: TGTGCCAGCAATGATGACTCTGGAAACACCATATATTTT
v_call: TRBV4-2; clone_size: .; j_call: TRBJ2-1; d_call: TRBD2; cdr3_aa: CASSQASGEYNEQFF; cdr3_nt: TGTGCCAGCAGCCAAGCTAGCGGGGAGTACAATGAGCAGTTCTTC
v_call: TRBV10-3; clone_size: .; j_call: TRBJ2-3; d_call: .; cdr3_aa: CAIKVADTQYF; cdr3_nt: TGTGCCATCAAAGTCGCAGATACGCAGTATTTT
v_call: TRBV5-1; clone_size: .; j_call: TRBJ2-7; d_call: .; cdr3_aa: CASSWEGDTYEQYF; cdr3_nt: TGCGCCAGCAGCTGGGAGGGGGACACCTACGAGCAGTACTTC
v_call: TRBV7-6; clone_size: .; j_call: TRBJ1-4; d_call: .; cdr3_aa: CASSLGAVDEKLFF; cdr3_nt: TGTGCCAGCAGCTTAGGGGCCGTGGATGAAAAACTGTTTTTT
v_call: TRBV7-2; clone_size: .; j_call: TRBJ2-2; d_call: TRBD2; cdr3_aa: CASSLGLAGAPGTGELFF; cdr3_nt: TGTGCCAGCAGCTTGGGACTAGCGGGAGCACCGGGTACCGGGGAGCTGTTTTTT
v_call: TRBV15; clone_size: .; j_call: TRBJ1-4; d_call: TRBD1; cdr3_aa: CATSRFRQGAREKLFF; cdr3_nt: TGTGCCACCAGCAGATTCAGACAGGGGGCGCGGGAAAAACTGTTTTTT
v_call: TRBV5-6; clone_size: many; j_call: TRBJ2-6; d_call: .; cdr3_aa: CASSLGRSGANVLTF; cdr3_nt: TGTGCCAGCAGCTTGGGCAGATCTGGGGCCAACGTCCTGACTTTC
v_call: TRBV19; clone_size: .; j_call: TRBJ2-7; d_call: TRBD2; cdr3_aa: CASSIPGGYEQYF; cdr3_nt: TGTGCCAGTAGTATTCCGGGGGGCTACGAGCAGTACTTC
v_call: TRBV7-2; clone_size: .; j_call: TRBJ2-4; d_call: .; cdr3_aa: CASSFPDGAKNIQYF; cdr3_nt: TGTGCCAGCAGCTTTCCGGATGGGGCCAAAAACATTCAGTACTTC
v_call: TRBV7-9; clone_size: .; j_call: TRBJ2-3; d_call: .; cdr3_aa: CASSGRQHTDTQYF; cdr3_nt: TGTGCCAGCAGCGGGAGACAACACACAGATACGCAGTATTTT
v_call: TRBV7-2; clone_size: once; j_call: TRBJ2-4; d_call: .; cdr3_aa: CASSLAPGANIQYF; cdr3_nt: TGTGCCAGCAGCTTAGCCCCAGGGGCAAACATTCAGTACTTC
v_call: TRBV29-1; clone_size: few; j_call: TRBJ1-1; d_call: .; cdr3_aa: CSVDPGDTEAFF; cdr3_nt: TGCAGCGTAGACCCAGGGGATACTGAAGCTTTCTTT
v_call: TRBV5-1; clone_size: .; j_call: TRBJ2-7; d_call: .; cdr3_aa: CASSSDTLSKNEQYF; cdr3_nt: TGCGCCAGCAGCAGTGACACCCTCTCAAAAAACGAGCAGTACTTC
v_call: TRBV29-1; clone_size: .; j_call: TRBJ2-1; d_call: TRBD2; cdr3_aa: CSVEDPSGGPDGQFF; cdr3_nt: TGCAGCGTTGAAGATCCGTCGGGAGGGCCCGATGGGCAGTTCTTC
v_call: TRBV11-2; clone_size: .; j_call: TRBJ1-1; d_call: .; cdr3_aa: CASRTNAEAFF; cdr3_nt: TGTGCCAGCAGAACGAACGCTGAAGCTTTCTTT
v_call: TRBV10-3; clone_size: .; j_call: TRBJ2-1; d_call: TRBD2; cdr3_aa: CATGLAGGNEQFF; cdr3_nt: TGTGCCACGGGACTAGCGGGGGGAAATGAGCAGTTCTTC
v_call: TRBV11-2; clone_size: once; j_call: TRBJ2-3; d_call: TRBD2; cdr3_aa: CASSFSGTSGSADTQYF; cdr3_nt: TGTGCCAGCAGCTTCTCCGGGACTAGCGGGAGTGCAGATACGCAGTATTTT
v_call: TRBV19; clone_size: .; j_call: TRBJ2-7; d_call: .; cdr3_aa: CASSIQGGYEQYF; cdr3_nt: TGTGCCAGTAGTATACAGGGCGGCTACGAGCAGTACTTC
v_call: TRBV7-3; clone_size: .; j_call: TRBJ2-1; d_call: .; cdr3_aa: CASSSTASSYNEQFF; cdr3_nt: TGTGCCAGCAGCTCGACGGCGAGCTCCTACAATGAGCAGTTCTTC
v_call: TRBV10-3; clone_size: .; j_call: TRBJ2-5; d_call: .; cdr3_aa: CAISGVPGAGETQYF; cdr3_nt: TGTGCCATCAGTGGAGTTCCGGGGGCCGGAGAGACCCAGTACTTC
v_call: TRBV15; clone_size: .; j_call: TRBJ2-5; d_call: .; cdr3_aa: CATSRDPGVETQYF; cdr3_nt: TGTGCCACCAGCAGAGATCCGGGAGTAGAGACCCAGTACTTC
v_call: TRBV7-9; clone_size: .; j_call: TRBJ2-5; d_call: .; cdr3_aa: CASSPTGPGETQYF; cdr3_nt: TGTGCCAGCAGCCCAACCGGGCCTGGAGAGACCCAGTACTTC
v_call: TRBV4-1; clone_size: .; j_call: TRBJ2-1; d_call: TRBD2; cdr3_aa: CASRLTGGRDNEQFF; cdr3_nt: TGCGCCAGCAGGCTAACGGGAGGACGGGACAATGAGCAGTTCTTC
v_call: TRBV6-1; clone_size: .; j_call: TRBJ2-6; d_call: .; cdr3_aa: CASSEGGVGSGANVLTF; cdr3_nt: TGTGCCAGCAGTGAAGGGGGAGTGGGCTCTGGGGCCAACGTCCTGACTTTC
v_call: TRBV7-2; clone_size: .; j_call: TRBJ2-2; d_call: .; cdr3_aa: CASSPRLSGELFF; cdr3_nt: TGTGCCAGCAGCCCGCGACTAAGCGGGGAGCTGTTTTTT
v_call: TRBV6-5; clone_size: .; j_call: TRBJ2-3; d_call: TRBD1; cdr3_aa: CASSYSGQGDAQYF; cdr3_nt: TGTGCCAGCAGTTACTCGGGACAGGGAGACGCGCAGTATTTT
v_call: TRBV9; clone_size: .; j_call: TRBJ2-1; d_call: TRBD2; cdr3_aa: CASSVVAGNYNEQFF; cdr3_nt: TGTGCCAGCAGCGTAGTAGCGGGAAACTACAATGAGCAGTTCTTC
v_call: TRBV2; clone_size: .; j_call: TRBJ2-2; d_call: TRBD1; cdr3_aa: CASSETGFGELFF; cdr3_nt: TGTGCCAGCAGTGAGACAGGGTTCGGGGAGCTGTTTTTT
v_call: TRBV30; clone_size: .; j_call: TRBJ1-2; d_call: .; cdr3_aa: CAWSPLTSYGYTF; cdr3_nt: TGTGCCTGGAGTCCTTTGACAAGCTATGGCTACACCTTC
v_call: TRBV25-1; clone_size: .; j_call: TRBJ2-5; d_call: .; cdr3_aa: CASSFARDQETQYF; cdr3_nt: TGTGCCAGCAGTTTCGCCAGGGACCAAGAGACCCAGTACTTC
v_call: TRBV2; clone_size: .; j_call: TRBJ2-4; d_call: .; cdr3_aa: CASSGYGKNIQYF; cdr3_nt: TGTGCCAGCAGTGGGTACGGCAAAAACATTCAGTACTTC
v_call: TRBV4-1; clone_size: many; j_call: TRBJ1-4; d_call: .; cdr3_aa: CASSLEGGGLGEKLFF; cdr3_nt: TGCGCCAGCAGCCTTGAGGGAGGGGGTCTGGGTGAAAAACTGTTTTTT
v_call: TRBV15; clone_size: .; j_call: TRBJ1-3; d_call: .; cdr3_aa: CATSGTGQTSGNTIYF; cdr3_nt: TGTGCCACCAGCGGGACGGGACAAACCTCTGGAAACACCATATATTTT
v_call: TRBV7-2; clone_size: .; j_call: TRBJ2-7; d_call: .; cdr3_aa: CASSLAISYEQYF; cdr3_nt: TGTGCCAGCAGCTTAGCTATCTCCTACGAGCAGTACTTC
v_call: TRBV5-1; clone_size: few; j_call: TRBJ1-1; d_call: .; cdr3_aa: CASSLGEKRGEAFF; cdr3_nt: TGCGCCAGCAGCTTGGGGGAGAAGCGAGGTGAAGCTTTCTTT
v_call: TRBV6-5; clone_size: .; j_call: TRBJ1-2; d_call: TRBD1; cdr3_aa: CASSLLGQGSGYTF; cdr3_nt: TGTGCCAGCAGCCTCCTGGGACAGGGGTCTGGCTACACCTTC
v_call: TRBV28; clone_size: .; j_call: TRBJ2-7; d_call: .; cdr3_aa: CASSSVTYEQYF; cdr3_nt: TGTGCCAGCAGTAGCGTGACCTACGAGCAGTACTTC